The present entry profiles one T cell receptor (beta chain) with its context. Its target is not known. This table comes from immunoSEQ multiplex PCR, and its TCRdb copy is limited to in-frame clones, with some not included. The sample yields some 92,000 clones, 82% seen once. The source of the sample is a study of radiotherapy plus CTLA-4 blockade in lung cancer. Study-level information: Of the patients, about 19% showed objective responses and roughly 31% attained disease control.

The CDR3 runs 16 residues. V lost 6 bases and J lost 0, with 12 bases in between. In germline, CDR1 is LNHDA, CDR2 SQIVND (reference sequence). General study points: Among blood TCR repertoires after radiotherapy plus ipilimumab, tumor-derived clones expanded. Among reported predictors of response, early blood T cell clone dynamics with interferon-beta performed best.

V is TRBV19 and J is TRBJ1-6; tentatively, D is TRBD1 (5 bases). This TCR was sampled from a human donor with non-small cell lung cancer who had a partial response to radiotherapy plus ipilimumab. The sequenced sample was peripheral blood, obtained from a patient treated with radiotherapy plus ipilimumab. The CDR3 nucleotides are TGTGCCAGTAGAAGAGGCCAGGGCTCCTATAATTCACCCCTCCACTTT. It specifies CASRRGQGSYNSPLHF.